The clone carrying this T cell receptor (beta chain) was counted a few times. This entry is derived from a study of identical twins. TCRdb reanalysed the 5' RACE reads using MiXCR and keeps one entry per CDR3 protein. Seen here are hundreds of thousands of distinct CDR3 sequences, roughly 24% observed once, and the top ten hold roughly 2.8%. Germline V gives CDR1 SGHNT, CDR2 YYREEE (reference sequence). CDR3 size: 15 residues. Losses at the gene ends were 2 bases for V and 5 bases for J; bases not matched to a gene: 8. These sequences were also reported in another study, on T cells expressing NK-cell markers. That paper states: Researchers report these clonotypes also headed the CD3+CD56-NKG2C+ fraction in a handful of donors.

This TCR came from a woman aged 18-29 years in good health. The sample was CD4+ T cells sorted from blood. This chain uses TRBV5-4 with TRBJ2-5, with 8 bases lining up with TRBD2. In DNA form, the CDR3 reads TGTGCCAGCAGCTTAGGGACTAGAGGGGAGGAGACCCAGTACTTC. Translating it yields CASSLGTRGEETQYF.